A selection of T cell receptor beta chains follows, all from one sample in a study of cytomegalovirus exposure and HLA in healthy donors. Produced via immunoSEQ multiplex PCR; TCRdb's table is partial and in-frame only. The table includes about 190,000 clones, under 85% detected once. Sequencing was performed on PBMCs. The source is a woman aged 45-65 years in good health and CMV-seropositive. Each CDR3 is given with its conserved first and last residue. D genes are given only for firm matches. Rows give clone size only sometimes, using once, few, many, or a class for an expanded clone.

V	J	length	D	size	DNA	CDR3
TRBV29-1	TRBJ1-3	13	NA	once	TGCAGCGGACAGTTCTTCTCTGGAAACACCATATATTTT	CSGQFFSGNTIYF
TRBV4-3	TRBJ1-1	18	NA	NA	TGCGCCAGCAGCCAAGATCTTACCAGGGCGCGCTTGAACACTGAAGCTTTCTTT	CASSQDLTRARLNTEAFF
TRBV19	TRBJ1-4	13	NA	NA	TGTGCCACCTCAACAGGGTTCAGGGAAAAACTGTTTTTT	CATSTGFREKLFF
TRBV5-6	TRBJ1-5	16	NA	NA	TGTGCCAGCAGCTTGGGGGGACAATTGGGCAATCAGCCCCAGCATTTT	CASSLGGQLGNQPQHF
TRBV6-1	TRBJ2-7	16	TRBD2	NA	TGTGCCAGCAGTGAAGCGATGGCCTCGGGGGGGTACGAGCAGTACTTC	CASSEAMASGGYEQYF
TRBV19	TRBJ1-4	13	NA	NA	TGTGCCAGTAGTATAGTACAAAATGAAAAACTGTTTTTT	CASSIVQNEKLFF
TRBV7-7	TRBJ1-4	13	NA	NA	TGTGCCAGTGCGACAGACACTAATGAAAAACTGTTTTTT	CASATDTNEKLFF
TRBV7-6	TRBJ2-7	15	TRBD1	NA	TGTGCCAGCAGCTTAGCTTCAGGGGGCCCCCACGAGCAGTACTTC	CASSLASGGPHEQYF
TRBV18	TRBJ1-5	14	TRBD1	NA	TGTGCCAGCTCCCAGGGACAGGGAAATCAGCCCCAGCATTTT	CASSQGQGNQPQHF
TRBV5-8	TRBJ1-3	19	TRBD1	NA	TGTGCCAGCAGCCCCCCATGGGGGGACAGGGATCGATCTGGAAACACCATATATTTT	CASSPPWGDRDRSGNTIYF
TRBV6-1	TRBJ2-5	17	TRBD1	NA	TGTGCCAGCAGTGAAGCACTACCGGGACAGGGCCGAAAGACCCAGTACTTC	CASSEALPGQGRKTQYF
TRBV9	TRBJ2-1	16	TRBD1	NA	TGTGCCAGCAGCGTTGGTGGGACAGGGGAGGACAATGAGCAGTTCTTC	CASSVGGTGEDNEQFF
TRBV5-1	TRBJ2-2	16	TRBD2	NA	TGCGCCAGCAGCACCAGCGGGGGGGCGAACACCGGGGAGCTGTTTTTT	CASSTSGGANTGELFF
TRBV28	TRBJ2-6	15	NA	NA	TGTGCCAGCGCCCCTATTACCTCTGGGGCCAACGTCCTGACTTTC	CASAPITSGANVLTF
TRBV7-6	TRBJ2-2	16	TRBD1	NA	TGTGCCAGCAGCGGGGACAGGGTGTTCGGCACCGGGGAGCTGTTTTTT	CASSGDRVFGTGELFF